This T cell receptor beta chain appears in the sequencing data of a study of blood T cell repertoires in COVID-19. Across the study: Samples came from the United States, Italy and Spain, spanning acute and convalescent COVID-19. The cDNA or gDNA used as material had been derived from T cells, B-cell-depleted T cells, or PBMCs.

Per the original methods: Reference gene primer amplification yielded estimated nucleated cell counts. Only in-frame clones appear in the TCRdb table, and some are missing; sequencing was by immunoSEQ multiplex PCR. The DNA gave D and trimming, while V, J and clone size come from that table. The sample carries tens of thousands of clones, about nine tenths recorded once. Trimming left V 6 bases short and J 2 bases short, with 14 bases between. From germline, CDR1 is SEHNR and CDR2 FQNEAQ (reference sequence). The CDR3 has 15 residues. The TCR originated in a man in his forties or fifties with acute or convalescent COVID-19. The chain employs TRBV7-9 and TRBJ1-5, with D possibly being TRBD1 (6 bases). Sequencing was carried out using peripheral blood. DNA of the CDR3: TGTGCCAGCAGTTCACAGGGTCTTGGCAATCAGCCCCAGCATTTT. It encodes CASSSQGLGNQPQHF.